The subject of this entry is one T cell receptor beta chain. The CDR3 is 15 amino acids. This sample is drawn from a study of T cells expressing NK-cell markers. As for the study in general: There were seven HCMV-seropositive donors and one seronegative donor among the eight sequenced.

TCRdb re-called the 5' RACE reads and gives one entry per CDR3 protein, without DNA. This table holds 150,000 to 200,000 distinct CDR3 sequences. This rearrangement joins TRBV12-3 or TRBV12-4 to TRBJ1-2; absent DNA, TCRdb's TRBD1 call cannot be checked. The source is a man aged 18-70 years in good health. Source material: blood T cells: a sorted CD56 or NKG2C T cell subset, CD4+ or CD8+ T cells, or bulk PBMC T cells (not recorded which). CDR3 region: CASFTGTLQTDGYTF.